This is a list of T cell receptor beta chains from one sample in a study of shared clonotypes between healthy human individuals. Assay: immunoSEQ multiplex PCR; the TCRdb copy retains only in-frame clones and omits some. The table lists 600,000 or so clones, roughly 98% of them singletons. Material: naive CD8+ T cells sorted from blood. The source is a man younger than 40 in good health. Each CDR3 is given without its conserved first and last residue. Each record gives: V gene, CDR3 protein.

>TRBV11-2
ASSRISGTEQF
>TRBV2
ASSKGAGLSNQPQH
>TRBV7-8
ASSLGGGSQETQY
>TRBV4-1
ASSQGLAATNEKLF
>TRBV7-9
ASRDHRGPYTEAF
>TRBV4-3
ASSQDKGPRNTIY
>TRBV6-4
ASPRSSSNQPQH
>TRBV5-1
ASSFGPVNPEPSYEQY
>TRBV18
ASSPKEEYQNTEAF
>TRBV28
ASSLELGTSGIYNEQF
>TRBV7-6
ASSLGTTTLGELF
>TRBV27
ASREGQTLYSNQPQH
>TRBV29-1
SVPESFYYGYT
>TRBV9
AATERASGANVLT
>TRBV27
ASSPPQGLASGELF
>TRBV7-9
ASSQNLDGRSRGELF
>TRBV11-2
ASSSSRVGETQY
>TRBV19
ASSIFLGNVNEQY
>TRBV27
ASSTIGTSGEQY
>TRBV5-4
ASSSGLAEYEQY
>TRBV11-2
ASSQLSGTGFTEAF
>TRBV7-9
ASSAALAGVEQF
>TRBV28
ASSFRVLGTREQY
>TRBV14
ASSQKGGHLPPGYT
>TRBV7-8
ASSGGQATDTQY
>TRBV5-1
ASSLDIHYEQY
>TRBV29-1
SVEGWRGTSNTEAF
>TRBV7-2
ASSPLVGAGLRSYEQY
>TRBV9
ASSVVDGYSGANVLT
>TRBV27
ASSSRGSSYEQY
>TRBV6-1
ASSEVDRGRNQPQH
>TRBV5-5
ASSLVGPLDEQY
>TRBV7-9
ASSSTSGRIYEQY
>TRBV10-2
ASSESMGLDVYEQY
>TRBV10-3
ASRDRASNQPQH
>TRBV11-2
ASSQVGGTYEQY
>TRBV11-2
ASSSLPDTQY
>TRBV28
ASTPGQASYNEQF
>TRBV6-5
ASSYVASGDYEQY
>TRBV27
ASRSRGRGELF
>TRBV6-4
ASSEGVSQPQH
>TRBV6-6
ASSYSTGLAAYEQY
>TRBV5-5
ASSLSGKAGGSPYEQY
>TRBV15
ATSRDRVPPQH
>TRBV5-5
ASSLISVFTDTQY
>TRBV6-6
ASSYLGGTGELF
>TRBV7-9
ASSHPPRGELF
>TRBV7-8
ASSTVSGLRTEAF
>TRBV11-2
ASSLLAGGTDTQY
>TRBV6-1
ASSEYQQGIGAGVGCEQY
>TRBV28
ASSLSGSPDEQF
>TRBV6-5
ASSYFGTDTQY
>TRBV11-2
ASALRGGGDYNEQF